The rows below give T cell receptor beta chains drawn from one sample of a study of T-cell memory formation after mild COVID-19. In TCRdb, the 5' RACE reads were re-called with MiXCR into one record per CDR3 protein. The sample has under 700,000 distinct CDR3 sequences, about a fifth seen once. Sequencing used PBMCs or a T cell subset sorted from them (not recorded which). These receptors were obtained from an adult woman who had mild COVID-19 (a few samples of this study predate the infection). Cell type and time point are not known. CDR3s include the opening cysteine and the closing phenylalanine or tryptophan. The D gene is left open where the match is weak. Expanded clones are given a class, and other clones once, few, many or no size at all.

.	TRBV7-3	TRBJ1-1	.	CASSPDWDNEAFF	TGTGCCAGCAGTCCCGACTGGGATAATGAAGCTTTCTTT
.	TRBV6-5	TRBJ2-1	few	CASSPTPLSHNEQFF	TGTGCCAGCAGCCCGACCCCTCTTTCCCACAATGAGCAGTTCTTC
TRBD1	TRBV4-2	TRBJ2-7	few	CASSYSQGSSYEQYF	TGTGCCAGCAGTTATTCACAGGGGAGCTCCTACGAGCAGTACTTC
TRBD2	TRBV12-3/TRBV12-4	TRBJ2-1	.	CASSSEGLAGEGEQFF	TGTGCCAGCAGTTCCGAGGGACTAGCGGGAGAGGGTGAGCAGTTCTTC
.	TRBV29-1	TRBJ2-4	few	CSVVWVMGSENIQYF	TGCAGCGTTGTGTGGGTTATGGGCAGTGAAAACATTCAGTACTTC
.	TRBV7-6	TRBJ2-1	few	CASSLGLGSVEQFF	TGTGCCAGCAGCTTAGGGCTGGGAAGTGTTGAGCAGTTCTTC
.	TRBV25-1	TRBJ2-2	.	CASSESQGPGELFF	TGTGCCAGCAGTGAATCCCAAGGCCCGGGGGAGCTGTTTTTT
.	TRBV3-1	TRBJ2-7	.	CASSARVLNPYEQYF	TGTGCCAGCAGCGCCCGGGTCTTAAACCCCTACGAGCAGTACTTC
.	TRBV25-1	TRBJ2-7	.	CASSDGETVAEQYF	TGTGCCAGCAGTGATGGGGAGACAGTCGCCGAGCAGTACTTC
.	TRBV18	TRBJ2-5	.	CASSTNSGEETQYF	TGTGCCAGCTCAACCAACAGTGGGGAAGAGACCCAGTACTTC
TRBD1	TRBV5-1	TRBJ1-5	.	CASSFAGQPHQPQHF	TGCGCCAGCAGCTTCGCGGGACAGCCCCATCAGCCCCAGCATTTT
.	TRBV6-5	TRBJ2-4	many	CASSYSIGPTINIQYF	TGTGCCAGCAGTTACTCGATAGGCCCAACAATAAACATTCAGTACTTC
TRBD1	TRBV6-5	TRBJ1-1	.	CASSYSGQMNTEAFF	TGTGCCAGCAGTTACTCGGGACAGATGAACACTGAAGCTTTCTTT
.	TRBV12-3/TRBV12-4	TRBJ2-1	many	CASSPIRSQASNEQFF	TGTGCCAGCAGTCCAATCCGGTCACAGGCCTCCAATGAGCAGTTCTTC
.	TRBV7-2	TRBJ2-7	few	CASSPVSLGWDEQYF	TGTGCCAGCAGCCCTGTGAGTCTCGGATGGGACGAGCAGTACTTC
.	TRBV11-2	TRBJ2-1	.	CASSSSLQRLTYNEQFF	TGTGCCAGCAGCTCCTCGTTGCAGCGTCTGACCTACAATGAGCAGTTCTTC
.	TRBV20-1	TRBJ2-3	few	CSASRIGADSTDTQYF	TGCAGTGCTAGTCGTATCGGTGCGGATAGCACAGATACGCAGTATTTT
TRBD1	TRBV7-6	TRBJ2-7	.	CASSQDRDRGSHEQYF	TGTGCCAGCAGCCAAGACCGGGACAGGGGTTCTCACGAGCAGTACTTC
.	TRBV6-6	TRBJ1-1	.	CATSLWENTEAFF	TGTGCCACCAGCCTTTGGGAGAACACTGAAGCTTTCTTT
TRBD1	TRBV12-3/TRBV12-4	TRBJ2-7	many	CASTTTGGRYEQYF	TGTGCCAGCACAACGACAGGGGGACGGTACGAGCAGTACTTC
.	TRBV9	TRBJ1-2	.	CASSVNENGGYTF	TGTGCCAGCAGCGTAAACGAGAATGGTGGCTACACCTTC
.	TRBV5-1	TRBJ2-7	.	CASSSRTYAYEQYF	TGCGCCAGCAGCTCGCGGACGTACGCCTACGAGCAGTACTTC
TRBD2	TRBV24-1	TRBJ2-1	few	CATSDRGAGGPSGNEQFF	TGTGCCACCAGTGATCGAGGAGCGGGAGGGCCCTCCGGGAATGAGCAGTTCTTC
.	TRBV5-1	TRBJ1-5	many	CASSPCGPQHF	TGCGCCAGCAGCCCCTGTGGGCCCCAGCATTTT
.	TRBV7-8	TRBJ2-1	few	CASRWDNEQFF	TGTGCCAGCAGATGGGACAATGAGCAGTTCTTC
.	TRBV7-2	TRBJ1-4	.	CASSRVLTAPNEKLFF	TGTGCCAGCAGCCGTGTTTTGACAGCCCCTAATGAAAAACTGTTTTTT
TRBD2	TRBV20-1	TRBJ2-1	many	CSARGLLAGGPYNEQFF	TGCAGTGCTAGAGGCCTACTAGCGGGGGGGCCCTACAATGAGCAGTTCTTC
TRBD1	TRBV7-9	TRBJ2-1	few	CASSQTDRDDYNEQFF	TGTGCCAGCAGCCAGACCGACAGGGATGACTACAATGAGCAGTTCTTC
TRBD1	TRBV6-5	TRBJ1-4	few	CASSRGQGGEKLFF	TGTGCCAGCAGCCGCGGACAGGGGGGAGAAAAACTGTTTTTT
TRBD2	TRBV7-9	TRBJ2-1	few	CASSLGGLGHPYNEQFF	TGTGCCAGCAGCTTAGGGGGACTAGGGCACCCCTACAATGAGCAGTTCTTC
TRBD1	TRBV12-3/TRBV12-4	TRBJ2-1	.	CASSLTGSNEQFF	TGTGCCAGCAGCCTGACAGGGTCTAATGAGCAGTTCTTC
.	TRBV14	TRBJ2-5	many	CASSQVRGQETQYF	TGTGCCAGCAGCCAAGTACGGGGACAAGAGACCCAGTACTTC
TRBD1	TRBV12-3/TRBV12-4	TRBJ1-3	few	CASSFYLSTGGGGNTIYF	TGTGCCAGCAGTTTCTACCTATCTACAGGGGGGGGTGGAAACACCATATATTTT
.	TRBV2	TRBJ2-5	few	CASSEWIQETQYF	TGTGCCAGCAGTGAATGGATCCAAGAGACCCAGTACTTC
.	TRBV25-1	TRBJ2-5	.	CASSEAGLQETQYF	TGTGCCAGCAGTGAAGCGGGGCTACAAGAGACCCAGTACTTC
.	TRBV7-6	TRBJ2-3	few	CASSLSWTPSQDTQYF	TGTGCCAGCAGCTTATCTTGGACCCCTTCCCAAGATACGCAGTATTTT
TRBD1	TRBV6-1	TRBJ2-2	.	CASSEINRGTGELFF	TGTGCCAGCAGTGAAATTAACAGGGGCACCGGGGAGCTGTTTTTT
TRBD1	TRBV11-2	TRBJ2-3	few	CASSPTGGFTDTQYF	TGTGCCAGCAGCCCTACAGGGGGTTTCACAGATACGCAGTATTTT
TRBD1	TRBV20-1	TRBJ1-5	.	CSASTQGAGQPQHF	TGCAGTGCTAGTACACAGGGGGCGGGTCAGCCCCAGCATTTT
.	TRBV6-6	TRBJ2-5	.	CASRARGLETQYF	TGTGCCAGCAGGGCGAGAGGGCTGGAGACCCAGTACTTC
.	TRBV24-1	TRBJ1-5	few	CATSDSGGRNQPQHF	TGTGCCACCAGTGATTCAGGTGGCAGAAATCAGCCCCAGCATTTT
TRBD1	TRBV5-1	TRBJ1-3	few	CASRRAWDREPSTIYF	TGCGCCAGCAGACGAGCCTGGGACAGGGAGCCGAGCACCATATATTTT
.	TRBV7-2	TRBJ2-1	few	CASSLQQSSGNEQFF	TGTGCCAGCAGCTTACAGCAGTCGTCTGGGAATGAGCAGTTCTTC
TRBD2	TRBV7-2	TRBJ2-1	few	CASSTGLAFDEQFF	TGTGCCAGCAGCACGGGACTAGCGTTCGACGAGCAGTTCTTC
.	TRBV18	TRBJ1-2	.	CASSPPIRVVGYGYTF	TGTGCCAGCTCACCACCGATTCGGGTAGTGGGCTATGGCTACACCTTC
.	TRBV5-1	TRBJ2-7	few	CASSSANSYEQYF	TGCGCCAGCAGCTCGGCAAACTCCTACGAGCAGTACTTC
TRBD1	TRBV27	TRBJ2-3	.	CASSTTGADTQYF	TGTGCCAGCAGTACAACAGGGGCAGATACGCAGTATTTT
TRBD1	TRBV29-1	TRBJ2-7	few	CSALSADRVHEQYF	TGCAGCGCCCTCTCCGCAGACAGGGTCCACGAGCAGTACTTC
TRBD2	TRBV7-2	TRBJ2-5	.	CASSPGGGRSKTQYF	TGTGCCAGCAGCCCGGGGGGAGGGCGGTCAAAGACCCAGTACTTC
.	TRBV6-6	TRBJ2-2	.	CASSYSFDRQTGELFF	TGTGCCAGCAGTTACTCGTTTGACAGGCAAACCGGGGAGCTGTTTTTT
TRBD2	TRBV12-3/TRBV12-4	TRBJ2-1	few	CASRGVYNEQFF	TGTGCCAGCCGGGGGGTATACAATGAGCAGTTCTTC
.	TRBV28	TRBJ2-7	few	CASTPGPLQAYEQYF	TGTGCCAGCACTCCGGGCCCCCTTCAGGCCTACGAGCAGTACTTC
.	TRBV19	TRBJ1-5	.	CASSKGDSNQPQHF	TGTGCCAGTAGTAAAGGGGATAGCAATCAGCCCCAGCATTTT
TRBD1	TRBV6-2/TRBV6-3	TRBJ2-7	few	CASSPGDWTGTSEQYF	TGTGCCAGCAGTCCGGGGGACTGGACAGGGACCTCAGAGCAGTACTTC
.	TRBV7-9	TRBJ2-2	.	CASSPSGGTNTGELFF	TGTGCCAGCAGCCCCTCCGGGGGAACGAACACCGGGGAGCTGTTTTTT
TRBD2	TRBV25-1	TRBJ2-5	few	CASSEYKLAGRGTQETQYF	TGTGCCAGCAGTGAATATAAACTAGCGGGGAGAGGGACCCAAGAGACCCAGTACTTC
.	TRBV7-9	TRBJ1-2	few	CASSSSRWGLGYTF	TGTGCCAGCAGCTCTTCCCGATGGGGGCTGGGCTACACCTTC
.	TRBV7-9	TRBJ2-1	few	CASSLVGDSFSYEQFF	TGTGCCAGCAGCTTAGTGGGCGACTCCTTCTCCTATGAGCAGTTCTTC
TRBD1	TRBV7-6	TRBJ1-6	.	CASSLGTGVAKDSPLHF	TGTGCCAGCAGCCTAGGGACAGGAGTAGCGAAGGATTCACCCCTCCACTTT
.	TRBV15	TRBJ2-7	few	CATSRDLGRPEQYF	TGTGCCACCAGCAGAGATCTTGGGAGGCCCGAGCAGTACTTC